The 24 T cell receptor beta chains below were found in one sample sequenced in a study of blood T cell repertoires in COVID-19. The assay was immunoSEQ multiplex PCR, and TCRdb's table has in-frame clones only and misses some. This sample has over 250,000 clones, with roughly nine tenths found just once. The source material was PBMCs or T cells enriched from blood (not recorded which). Receptors were obtained from a woman aged 18-29 years who had recovered from COVID-19.

The chain employs TRBV19 and TRBJ1-2; no clear D. Between the trimmed V and J ends, which lost 5 bases and 4 bases, there was a span of 14 bases. The CDR3 length is 14 residues. Germline V gene lookup returns CDR1 LNHDA and CDR2 SQIVND (reference sequence). This CDR3 reads CASSPRSSLYGYTF. CDR3 nucleotides: TGTGCCAGTAGTCCCAGATCCTCGCTCTATGGCTACACCTTC.

For the CDR3, the DNA is TGTGCCAGCAGCTTGGGACAGGTCTCAGGGGCCAACGTCCTGACTTTC. As protein: CASSLGQVSGANVLTF. The V gene is TRBV5-8, the J gene TRBJ2-6, with a weak D call TRBD1 (6 bases). The germline V and J ends were trimmed by 0 bases and 4 bases, with 11 bases remaining between them. This CDR3 contains 16 residues. Germline-derived CDR1 and CDR2 are SGHTS and YDEGEE.

This clone has a single count. CDR3 region: CATSDPDKIGETQYF. The CDR3 DNA reads as TGTGCCACCAGTGACCCCGACAAGATAGGAGAGACCCAGTACTTC. The gene calls are TRBV24-1 and TRBJ2-5; D remains unclear. Germline lookup yields CDR1 KGHDR and CDR2 SFDVKD. The CDR3 has 15 residues. Trimming stripped 4 bases from V and 4 bases from J, with 15 bases between.

J is TRBJ2-5 and V is TRBV5-4, with 8 bases aligning to TRBD1. Germline-derived CDR1 and CDR2 are SGHNT and YYREEE (reference sequence). The CDR3 length is 13 residues. V shed 5 bases and J 5 bases; nucleotides not matched to a gene: 5. This CDR3 is CASRSDRGETQYF. Written as DNA, the CDR3 is TGTGCCAGCAGGTCAGACAGGGGTGAGACCCAGTACTTC.

J is TRBJ2-7 and V is TRBV3-1 (or the pseudogene TRBV3-2), with D unresolved. Trimming cost V 4 bases and J 3 bases, with 13 bases left between them. The CDR3 has 14 amino acids. CDR1 is LGHDT and CDR2 is YNNKEL in the germline V gene (reference sequence). The CDR3 nucleotides are TGTGCCAGCAGCCCCGGTTTAGGCGGCTACGAGCAGTACTTC. Translating gives CASSPGLGGYEQYF.

The J gene is TRBJ1-6, the V gene TRBV7-9; TRBD1 aligns across 8 bases. Trimming took 5 bases from V and 8 from J; bases not matched to a gene: 8. Germline V gene sequence: CDR1 SEHNR, CDR2 FQNEAQ (reference sequence). The CDR3 runs to 15 residues. CDR3: CASSVQTGEYSPLHF. The DNA for the CDR3 is TGTGCCAGCAGCGTACAGACAGGGGAATATTCACCCCTCCACTTT.

V gene TRBV7-3 combines with J gene TRBJ1-1; no definite D call. Trimming took off 5 bases at V and 3 bases at J, with 16 bases between the two ends. This CDR3 contains 15 residues. The V gene's germline CDR1 is SGHTA and CDR2 FQGTGA. The chain's CDR3 is CASSPKAYSDTEAFF. In DNA, the CDR3 is TGTGCCAGCAGCCCTAAAGCATATTCGGACACTGAAGCTTTCTTT.

CDR3 sequence reads: CAWSDGTAYEQYF. The CDR3 nucleotides are TGTGCCTGGAGCGATGGGACAGCCTACGAGCAGTACTTC. V and J are TRBV30 and TRBJ2-7; TRBD1 matches 7 bases. Per the germline V gene, CDR1 is GTSNPN and CDR2 is SVGIG (reference sequence). The CDR3 totals 13 residues. Losses at the gene ends were 3 bases for V and 2 bases for J; bases not matched to a gene: 4.

The chain links TRBV5-1 to TRBJ2-1, with D maybe TRBD1 (6 bases). Trimming cost V 0 bases and J 0 bases, with 7 bases left between them. This CDR3 has 15 residues. Germline V gene lookup returns CDR1 SGHRS and CDR2 YFSETQ. The CDR3 DNA is TGCGCCAGCAGCTTGGGGGGGCTCTCCTACAATGAGCAGTTCTTC. This sequence encodes CASSLGGLSYNEQFF.

The CDR3 loop reads CASSWPDGGGIGEQYF. The CDR3, as DNA: TGTGCCAGCAGCTGGCCCGATGGGGGAGGTATTGGCGAGCAGTACTTC. The chain has TRBV5-4 and TRBJ2-7, with TRBD2 as a possible D gene (6 bases). V dropped 3 bases and J dropped 6 bases, with 22 bases sitting between them. Germline CDR1 is SGHNT and CDR2 is YYREEE (reference sequence). The CDR3 totals 16 residues. The full variable domain, in which reference TRBV5-4 and TRBJ2-7 provide the parts outside the CDR3, is ETGVTQSPTHLIKTRGQQVTLRCSSQSGHNTVSWYQQALGQGPQFIFQYYREEENGRGNFPPRFSGLQFPNYSSELNVNALELDDSALYLCASSWPDGGGIGEQYFGPGTRLTVT.

The chain employs TRBV6-1 and TRBJ1-4; D is uncertain. The CDR3 sequence is 14 residues long. Per germline, CDR1 MNHNS and CDR2 SASEGT. Trimming shortened V by 3 bases and J by 8 bases, and 13 bases separated the two germline ends. CDR3 DNA: TGTGCCAGCAGTGATGGGCCGGGAGGGGAAAAACTGTTTTTT. Its translation: CASSDGPGGEKLFF.

The chain recombines TRBV9 with TRBJ2-5, with 13 bases identical to TRBD2. Germline V gene data show CDR1 as SGDLS and CDR2 as YYNGEE. Unmatched junction bases numbered 15, after V lost 3 bases and J lost 4 bases. The CDR3 has 19 amino acids. CDR3 region: CASSGTSGGAGPNGETQYF. CDR3 coding DNA: TGTGCCAGCAGCGGCACTAGCGGGGGGGCCGGGCCGAATGGAGAGACCCAGTACTTC.

The rearrangement joins TRBV9 to TRBJ1-2; 8 nucleotides line up with TRBD1. The CDR3 length is 14 residues. Trimming removed 1 base from V and 4 bases from J; junction bases left unmatched: 3. In germline, CDR1 is SGDLS, CDR2 YYNGEE. The CDR3 bases are TGTGCCAGCAGCGTAAGACAGGGGCCCTATGGCTACACCTTC. Its translation is CASSVRQGPYGYTF.

A note on this clone: This CDR3 is also generated by other DNA sequences in the sample. The chain carries TRBV19 and TRBJ1-2; weak D call: TRBD1 (5 bases). Trimming took off 3 bases at V and 4 bases at J, with 9 bases between the two ends. The germline gives CDR1 LNHDA, CDR2 SQIVND (reference sequence). The CDR3 loop spans 13 amino acids. As DNA, the CDR3 is TGTGCCAGTAGTATTGACAGCTTCTATGGCTACACCTTC. It is translated as CASSIDSFYGYTF.

This clone was recorded only once. This sequence joins TRBV19 and TRBJ1-2; D unresolved. Trimming removed 7 bases at V and 3 bases at J, with 12 bases between. Germline V CDR1 and CDR2: LNHDA, SQIVND (reference sequence). This CDR3 comprises 13 residues. CDR3 sequence (DNA): TGTGCCAGTACAGCGGAGCGGGACTATGGCTACACCTTC. Amino acid sequence: CASTAERDYGYTF.

This rearrangement joins TRBV5-1 to TRBJ1-6; D is perhaps TRBD1 (6 bases). The V gene lost 2 bases and the J gene lost 4 bases, with 10 bases spanning the gap. The CDR3 covers 15 residues. Germline V lookup: CDR1 SGHRS, CDR2 YFSETQ. CDR3 in DNA: TGCGCCAGCAGCTTACAGGGAACTTATAATTCACCCCTCCACTTT. It translates to CASSLQGTYNSPLHF.

In its sample, this clone was seen a few times. J is TRBJ1-4 and V is TRBV7-9; D is possibly TRBD1 (5 bases). V lost 5 bases and J 8 bases, leaving 12 bases between the germline ends. Germline CDR1 SEHNR, CDR2 FQNEAQ (reference sequence). This CDR3 spans 13 amino acids. Here the CDR3 reads CASSPDTEEKLFF. CDR3 nucleotide sequence: TGTGCCAGCAGCCCGGACACAGAGGAAAAACTGTTTTTT.

The chain combines TRBV7-2 with TRBJ1-1; 10 bases line up with TRBD1. V was clipped by 5 bases and J by 3 bases; unmatched bases: 3. CDR1 is SGHTA, CDR2 FQGNSA, per germline. The CDR3 runs 14 residues. The CDR3 DNA follows: TGTGCCAGCAGCGTGGACAGGGGGGACACTGAAGCTTTCTTT. Residues: CASSVDRGDTEAFF.

The rearrangement joins TRBV27 to TRBJ2-1; the match to TRBD2 covers 9 bases. V lost 0 bases to trimming and J lost 3 bases; unmatched junction nucleotides: 0. Germline CDR1 reads MNHEY; CDR2 reads SMNVEV (reference sequence). The CDR3 runs to 15 residues. CDR3 loop: CASSLSAGGYNEQFF. CDR3 nucleotide sequence: TGTGCCAGCAGTTTATCAGCGGGGGGCTACAATGAGCAGTTCTTC.

The chain couples TRBV10-2 to TRBJ1-1; D is perhaps TRBD1 (5 bases). The CDR3 runs to 14 residues. Trimming removed 3 bases from V and 0 bases from J, with 8 bases in between. Germline V gene sequence: CDR1 WSHSY, CDR2 SAAADI. The CDR3 loop reads CASSESQVNTEAFF. CDR3 in DNA: TGCGCCAGCAGTGAATCACAGGTGAACACTGAAGCTTTCTTT.

V and J are TRBV5-1 and TRBJ1-1, with TRBD1 matching 8 bases. Trimming cost V 0 bases and J 7 bases; bases outside gene matches: 8. This CDR3 region has 15 residues. Per germline, CDR1 SGHRS and CDR2 YFSETQ. CDR3 sequence reads: CASSLVGDRTNEAFF. Here the CDR3 DNA reads TGCGCCAGCAGCTTGGTAGGGGACAGGACCAATGAAGCTTTCTTT.

This sequence joins TRBV5-4 and TRBJ2-7; 9 nucleotides agree with TRBD1. Germline V gene sequence: CDR1 SGHNT, CDR2 YYREEE (reference sequence). Trimming removed 4 bases from V and 4 bases from J; junction bases left unmatched: 9. The CDR3 spans 15 residues. The DNA of the CDR3 is TGTGCCAGCAGCCAGGCGGGACAGGGTATATACGAGCAGTACTTC. Its translation is CASSQAGQGIYEQYF.

This chain uses TRBV19 with TRBJ1-3; perhaps TRBD1 as D (6 bases). The CDR3 extends over 16 amino acids. CDR1 is LNHDA, CDR2 SQIVND, per germline (reference sequence). V lost 5 bases, J lost 0 bases, and 14 bases lay in between. CDR3 DNA sequence: TGTGCCAGTAGTGTGACACAGGGCTACTCTGGAAACACCATATATTTT. Translated, it gives CASSVTQGYSGNTIYF.

V and J are TRBV6-5 and TRBJ2-3; TRBD2 agrees at 7 bases. This CDR3 comprises 16 residues. The junction had 13 bases not matched to a gene; V was cut back by 4 bases and J by 6 bases. Germline CDR1 reads MNHEY; CDR2 reads SVGAGI. The DNA for the CDR3 is TGTGCCAGCAGTTCCGATACCCGACTAGCTGTGGATACGCAGTATTTT. Translation gives CASSSDTRLAVDTQYF.